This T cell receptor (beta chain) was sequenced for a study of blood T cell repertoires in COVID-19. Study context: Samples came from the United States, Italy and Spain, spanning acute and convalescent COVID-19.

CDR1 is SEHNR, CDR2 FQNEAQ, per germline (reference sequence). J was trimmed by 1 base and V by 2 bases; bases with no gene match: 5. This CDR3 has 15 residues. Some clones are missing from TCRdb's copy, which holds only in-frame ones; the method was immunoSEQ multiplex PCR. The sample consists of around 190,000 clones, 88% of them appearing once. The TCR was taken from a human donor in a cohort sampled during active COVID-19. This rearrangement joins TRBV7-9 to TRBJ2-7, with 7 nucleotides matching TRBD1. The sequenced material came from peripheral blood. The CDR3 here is CASSLSAQGSYEQYF. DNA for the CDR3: TGTGCCAGCAGCTTATCGGCACAGGGGTCCTACGAGCAGTACTTC.